This TCR beta chain was obtained from a study of neurological immune-mediated disorders. Whole-study results and caveats: The expanded clones of different subjects shared no CDR3 amino acid sequences (suggesting private repertoires in all groups).

The sorted libraries were made from 750,000 to 1,000,000 CD4+ or CD8+ T cells. This clonotype was recorded at least ten times. Its cognate antigen is unknown. 5'RACE generated cDNA with 10-nucleotide random UMIs. TCRdb ran MiXCR on the 5' RACE reads and lists one entry per CDR3 protein. The sample records 20,000 to 25,000 distinct CDR3 sequences, approximately 6.2% being singletons. Sequences were obtained from CD8+ T cells from blood. The clonotype originates from a man between 18 and 35 years old in good health.

The CDR3 nucleotides are TGTGCCACCACAGGGTTCCCAAGCAATCAGCCCCAGCATTTT. Encoded protein: CATTGFPSNQPQHF. The rearrangement links TRBV2 to TRBJ1-5; D may be TRBD1 (6 bases). Germline assignment: CDR1 SNHLY and CDR2 FYNNEI. This CDR3 comprises 14 residues. V dropped 10 bases and J dropped 1 base, with 14 bases sitting between them.